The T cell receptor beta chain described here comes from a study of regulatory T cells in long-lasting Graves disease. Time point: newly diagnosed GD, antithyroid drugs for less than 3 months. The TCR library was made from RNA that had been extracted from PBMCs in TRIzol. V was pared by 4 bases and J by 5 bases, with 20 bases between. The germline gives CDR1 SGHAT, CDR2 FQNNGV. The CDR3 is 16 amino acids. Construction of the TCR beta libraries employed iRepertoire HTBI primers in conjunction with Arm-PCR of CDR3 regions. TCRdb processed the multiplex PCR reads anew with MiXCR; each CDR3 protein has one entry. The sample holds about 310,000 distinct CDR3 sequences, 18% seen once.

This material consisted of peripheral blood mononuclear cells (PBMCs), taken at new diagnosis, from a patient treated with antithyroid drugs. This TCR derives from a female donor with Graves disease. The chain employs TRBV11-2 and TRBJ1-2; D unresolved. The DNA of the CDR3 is TGTGCCAGCAGCTCCCTAAGGGAAGAGAGAGAGTATGGCTACACCTTC. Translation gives CASSSLREEREYGYTF.